What follows describes a single T cell receptor beta chain. This sample was taken from a study of CD8+ T cells in alopecia areata. Reverse transcription of extracted RNA yielded cDNA, which provided the sequencing template. The assay was immunoSEQ multiplex PCR, and TCRdb's table has in-frame clones only and misses some. The data contain more than 200,000 clones, 66% of them seen just once; the ten biggest clones take up roughly 1.2%. Regarding treatment: oral pan-JAK inhibitor, 5-10 mg twice daily. The CDR3 sequence is 17 residues long. Germline lookup yields CDR1 MGHDK and CDR2 SYGVNS. Trimming took off 3 bases at V and 6 bases at J, with 22 bases between the two ends.

The chain carries TRBV25-1 and TRBJ2-3; TRBD2 might be the D (6 bases). Specimen: CD4+ T cells sorted from blood, collected at week 44, from a patient treated with tofacitinib. This clonotype was sampled from a human donor with alopecia areata. Here the CDR3 reads CASSDPQGGPTRDTQYF. The CDR3 DNA reads TGTGCCAGCAGTGATCCCCAAGGAGGGCCCACTCGGGATACGCAGTATTTT.